This T cell receptor (beta chain) appears in the sequencing data of a study of PD-1 blockade in classical Hodgkin lymphoma. Notes on the study in general: Repertoires differed for reasons still undefined, possibly disease activity or prior therapy. Patients were excluded if nivolumab began under 1 year after ASCT (the autologous transplant). There was a significant rise in CD4+ TCR diversity by C4D1, with no such rise for CD8+.

Germline V CDR1 and CDR2: SQVTM, ANQGSEA. V shed 4 bases, J shed 7 bases, and the junction held 7 bases outside the gene matches. This CDR3 is built from 15 residues. Repertoires were generated with immunoSEQ multiplex PCR, while TCRdb's copy carries only in-frame clones and drops some. Found here are about 54,000 clones, 80% to 95% of them singletons; the top ten hold about 9.4%. Each and every patient relapsed after autologous stem cell transplantation, and patients got differing brentuximab vedotin exposure. In the case of this clone: Its antigen is currently unknown.

Sequences were derived from peripheral blood mononuclear cells (PBMCs), sampled before the second cycle of nivolumab. The TCR comes from a human donor with classical Hodgkin lymphoma. The rearrangement uses TRBV29-1 and TRBJ2-2, with TRBD1 matching over 12 bases. This chain's CDR3 is CSVASGTGGFGELFF. The CDR3 DNA follows: TGCAGCGTTGCCTCCGGGACAGGGGGCTTCGGGGAGCTGTTTTTT.